The next 17 T cell receptor beta chains were all read from a single sample in a study of long-term antiretroviral therapy in people with HIV. At survey level, the immunoSEQ assay was run in its v3.0 version. Some clones are missing from TCRdb's copy, which holds only in-frame ones; the method was immunoSEQ multiplex PCR. Of about 25,000 clones in the sample, almost 80% were seen once. Sample: unsorted PBMCs, taken 2.1 years after starting antiretroviral therapy. The receptors were sampled from a man aged 30 to 39 with HIV.

This clone has just one count. The gene calls are TRBV6-6 and TRBJ2-2, with D perhaps TRBD2 (6 bases). CDR3 length equals 15 residues. Germline CDR1 and CDR2: MNHNY and SVGAGI (reference sequence). Trimming took 5 bases from V and 0 from J, leaving 10 bases between them. The CDR3 DNA is TGTGCCAGCAGTCGGGGACTTTCGAACACCGGGGAGCTGTTTTTT. This sequence encodes CASSRGLSNTGELFF.

The chain employs TRBV7-2 and TRBJ2-7; TRBD2 might be the D (5 bases). V was cut by 1 base and J by 2 bases, with 9 bases left in between. The CDR3 has 14 amino acids. The germline V gene encodes CDR1 SGHTA and CDR2 FQGNSA. The CDR3: CASSLGGPAYEQYF. The CDR3 coding sequence is TGTGCCAGCAGCTTAGGAGGGCCTGCCTACGAGCAGTACTTC.

This clone was seen just once. The chain has TRBV5-4 and TRBJ2-3; the match to TRBD2 covers 12 bases. In germline, CDR1 is SGHNT, CDR2 YYREEE (reference sequence). This CDR3 comprises 16 residues. V lost 2 bases to trimming and J lost 4 bases; unmatched junction nucleotides: 5. The CDR3 sequence is CASSLGLAGLADTQYF. In DNA form, the CDR3 reads TGTGCCAGCAGCTTAGGACTAGCGGGGTTAGCAGATACGCAGTATTTT. Using reference TRBV5-4 and TRBJ2-3 for the parts outside the CDR3, the full variable domain is ETGVTQSPTHLIKTRGQQVTLRCSSQSGHNTVSWYQQALGQGPQFIFQYYREEENGRGNFPPRFSGLQFPNYSSELNVNALELDDSALYLCASSLGLAGLADTQYFGPGTRLTVL.

The chain is built from TRBV30 and TRBJ2-5, with D uncertain. The V gene's germline CDR1 is GTSNPN and CDR2 SVGIG (reference sequence). The CDR3 totals 13 residues. V lost 0 bases, J lost 3 bases, and 8 bases lay in between. The CDR3 DNA is TGTGCCTGGAGTGTAAACATAAAAGAGACCCAGTACTTC. Translation gives CAWSVNIKETQYF.

The V and J genes are TRBV10-3 and TRBJ1-6; D is uncertain. The CDR3 contains 15 residues. Germline CDR1 reads ENHRY; CDR2 reads SYGVKD. Trimming left V 2 bases short and J 6 bases short, with 11 bases between. Here the CDR3 DNA reads TGTGCCATCAGTGAGATCGACTTGGGTAATTCACCCCTCCACTTT. Its protein product is CAISEIDLGNSPLHF.

This clone is a singleton in its sample. The rearrangement joins TRBV27 to TRBJ1-1, with D unclear. Germline V gene data show CDR1 as MNHEY and CDR2 as SMNVEV (reference sequence). CDR3 length: 14 residues. Trimming removed 3 bases at V and 4 bases at J, with 12 bases between. The CDR3: CASSFSRKGTEAFF. The CDR3, as DNA: TGTGCCAGCAGTTTCAGCCGGAAAGGCACTGAAGCTTTCTTT.

The chain joins TRBV19 to TRBJ2-7; TRBD1 agrees at 9 bases. This CDR3 is 13 amino acids long. The J segment lost 2 bases and the V segment lost 6 bases, leaving 2 bases of the junction unmatched. Germline V lookup: CDR1 LNHDA, CDR2 SQIVND (reference sequence). The CDR3 loop reads CASRGQGTYEQYF. The CDR3 DNA reads TGTGCCAGTAGGGGACAGGGAACCTACGAGCAGTACTTC. The variable domain in full, completed from reference TRBV19 and TRBJ2-7, reads DGGITQSPKYLFRKEGQNVTLSCEQNLNHDAMYWYRQDPGQGLRLIYYSQIVNDFQKGDIAEGYSVSREKKESFPLTVTSAQKNPTAFYLCASRGQGTYEQYFGPGTRLTVT.

V usage is TRBV5-6 and J usage is TRBJ1-1; D is possibly TRBD1 (5 bases). CDR3 length: 15 residues. Per germline, CDR1 SGHDT and CDR2 YYEEEE. Trimming took off 6 bases at V and 0 bases at J, with 15 bases between the two ends. The CDR3 region has the DNA TGTGCCAGCACCAACTGGGGCGGATTGAACACTGAAGCTTTCTTT. Translated, it gives CASTNWGGLNTEAFF.

The rearrangement uses TRBV5-1 and TRBJ2-7; D possibly corresponds to TRBD1 (6 bases). Germline V gene lookup returns CDR1 SGHRS and CDR2 YFSETQ. V was shortened by 4 bases and J by 4 bases, with 18 bases between the two germline ends. This CDR3 contains 15 residues. The CDR3 DNA follows: TGCGCCAGCAGCCAATACAGGGCAGGTCAGTACGAGCAGTACTTC. Translation gives CASSQYRAGQYEQYF. The full variable domain, completed using reference TRBV5-1 and TRBJ2-7, is KAGVTQTPRYLIKTRGQQVTLSCSPISGHRSVSWYQQTPGQGLQFLFEYFSETQRNKGNFPGRFSGRQFSNSRSEMNVSTLELGDSALYLCASSQYRAGQYEQYFGPGTRLTVT.

The chain combines TRBV2 with TRBJ1-2; TRBD1 matches at 7 bases. From germline, CDR1 is SNHLY and CDR2 FYNNEI. The V and J ends lost 5 bases and 10 bases, in that order; junction bases with no gene match: 10. CDR3 length equals 13 residues. CDR3 region: CASSTGTAIPYTF. The CDR3 DNA reads as TGTGCCAGCAGTACCGGGACAGCGATACCCTACACCTTC.

The CDR3 DNA sequence: TGCAGTGCCCGGTTGGTAGAGCAGTACTTC. It translates to CSARLVEQYF. The gene calls are TRBV20-1 and TRBJ2-7; D ambiguous. Germline V gene sequence: CDR1 DFQATT, CDR2 SNEGSKA (reference sequence). The length of the CDR3 is 10 residues. V lost 6 bases and J 7 bases, leaving 10 bases between the germline ends.

Sample share makes this clone medium-sized. The rearrangement links TRBV13 to TRBJ1-1; D remains unclear. The CDR3 totals 13 residues. The germline V and J ends were trimmed by 1 base and 0 bases, with 3 bases remaining between them. The V gene's germline CDR1 is PRHDT and CDR2 FYEKMQ (reference sequence). The CDR3 region has the DNA TGTGCCAGCAGCTTAGTCATGAACACTGAAGCTTTCTTT. Translating it yields CASSLVMNTEAFF.

V is TRBV2 and J is TRBJ1-2, with TRBD1 matching 8 bases. The CDR3 is made up of 17 amino acids. V lost 5 bases and J lost 2; bases outside the gene matches: 13. Germline-derived CDR1 and CDR2 are SNHLY and FYNNEI. The CDR3 nucleotides read TGTGCCAGCAGTAGTGCGGGACAGGTGACTTCCAACTATGGCTACACCTTC. Its protein is CASSSAGQVTSNYGYTF.

The chain has TRBV25-1 and TRBJ1-1; TRBD1 is a possible D gene (6 bases). Trimming cost V 8 bases and J 10 bases, with 14 bases left between them. Looked up from germline, CDR1 is MGHDK and CDR2 is SYGVNS. The CDR3 extends over 11 amino acids. CDR3 sequence reads: CASSQGGVAFF. CDR3 nucleotides: TGTGCCAGCTCCCAAGGGGGGGTAGCTTTCTTT.

This sequence joins TRBV28 and TRBJ1-6; 8 bases line up with TRBD1. V lost 2 bases and J lost 9; bases outside the gene matches: 15. CDR3 length: 18 residues. Germline-derived CDR1 and CDR2 are MDHEN and SYDVKM. CDR3: CASSLVGDRPTGSSPLHF. CDR3 sequence (DNA): TGTGCCAGCAGTTTAGTAGGGGACAGGCCTACAGGCAGTTCACCCCTCCACTTT.

The genes are TRBV29-1 and TRBJ2-1; 16 positions agree with TRBD2. J lost 8 bases, V lost 6 bases, and 7 bases had no gene match. The CDR3 length is 15 residues. Germline V gives CDR1 SQVTM, CDR2 ANQGSEA. The CDR3 nucleotides read TGCAGCGTGGGGACTAGCGGGAGGGGTCGGGATGAGCAGTTCTTC. Encoded protein: CSVGTSGRGRDEQFF.

V and J are TRBV30 and TRBJ2-2; 7 bases are shared with TRBD2. Trimming at V came to 3 bases and at J to 4 bases, leaving 5 bases not matched to a gene. This CDR3 is built from 14 residues. Germline CDR1 GTSNPN, CDR2 SVGIG (reference sequence). The CDR3 DNA is TGTGCCTGGAGGGGGACTACCCTCACCGGGGAGCTGTTTTTT. Residues: CAWRGTTLTGELFF. The entire variable domain, with the rest obtained from reference TRBV30 and TRBJ2-2, is as follows: SQTIHQWPATLVQPVGSPLSLECTVEGTSNPNLYWYRQAAGRGLQLLFYSVGIGQISSEVPQNLSASRPQDRQFILSSKKLLLSDSGFYLCAWRGTTLTGELFFGEGSRLTVL.